The present entry profiles one TCR beta chain with its context. Its antigen is still unknown. The template used for profiling TCR beta VDJ and CDR3 was genomic DNA. TCRdb re-called the reads with MiXCR, one entry per CDR3 protein. The sample shows about 54,000 distinct CDR3 sequences, around 50% of them seen only once. Patients chosen for sequencing had shown CD8+CD57+ cell expansion by flow cytometry. The data derive from a study of CD8+CD57+ T cells in acquired aplastic anemia. General study points: Common to patients and controls were twenty-nine CD8+ CDR3 sequences.

The V and J ends lost 10 bases and 1 base respectively, with 13 bases between them. The CDR3 consists of 13 residues. CDR1 and CDR2 (germline): SNHLY, FYNNEI. This TCR came from a human donor with aplastic anemia. The genes are TRBV2 and TRBJ1-1; D not resolved. Sequencing was carried out using sorted CD4+, CD8+, or CD8+CD57+ T cells (not recorded which) from PBMCs. The CDR3 DNA reads TGTGCCACCGTTGAAGAGAGGAACACTGAAGCTTTCTTT. It encodes CATVEERNTEAFF.